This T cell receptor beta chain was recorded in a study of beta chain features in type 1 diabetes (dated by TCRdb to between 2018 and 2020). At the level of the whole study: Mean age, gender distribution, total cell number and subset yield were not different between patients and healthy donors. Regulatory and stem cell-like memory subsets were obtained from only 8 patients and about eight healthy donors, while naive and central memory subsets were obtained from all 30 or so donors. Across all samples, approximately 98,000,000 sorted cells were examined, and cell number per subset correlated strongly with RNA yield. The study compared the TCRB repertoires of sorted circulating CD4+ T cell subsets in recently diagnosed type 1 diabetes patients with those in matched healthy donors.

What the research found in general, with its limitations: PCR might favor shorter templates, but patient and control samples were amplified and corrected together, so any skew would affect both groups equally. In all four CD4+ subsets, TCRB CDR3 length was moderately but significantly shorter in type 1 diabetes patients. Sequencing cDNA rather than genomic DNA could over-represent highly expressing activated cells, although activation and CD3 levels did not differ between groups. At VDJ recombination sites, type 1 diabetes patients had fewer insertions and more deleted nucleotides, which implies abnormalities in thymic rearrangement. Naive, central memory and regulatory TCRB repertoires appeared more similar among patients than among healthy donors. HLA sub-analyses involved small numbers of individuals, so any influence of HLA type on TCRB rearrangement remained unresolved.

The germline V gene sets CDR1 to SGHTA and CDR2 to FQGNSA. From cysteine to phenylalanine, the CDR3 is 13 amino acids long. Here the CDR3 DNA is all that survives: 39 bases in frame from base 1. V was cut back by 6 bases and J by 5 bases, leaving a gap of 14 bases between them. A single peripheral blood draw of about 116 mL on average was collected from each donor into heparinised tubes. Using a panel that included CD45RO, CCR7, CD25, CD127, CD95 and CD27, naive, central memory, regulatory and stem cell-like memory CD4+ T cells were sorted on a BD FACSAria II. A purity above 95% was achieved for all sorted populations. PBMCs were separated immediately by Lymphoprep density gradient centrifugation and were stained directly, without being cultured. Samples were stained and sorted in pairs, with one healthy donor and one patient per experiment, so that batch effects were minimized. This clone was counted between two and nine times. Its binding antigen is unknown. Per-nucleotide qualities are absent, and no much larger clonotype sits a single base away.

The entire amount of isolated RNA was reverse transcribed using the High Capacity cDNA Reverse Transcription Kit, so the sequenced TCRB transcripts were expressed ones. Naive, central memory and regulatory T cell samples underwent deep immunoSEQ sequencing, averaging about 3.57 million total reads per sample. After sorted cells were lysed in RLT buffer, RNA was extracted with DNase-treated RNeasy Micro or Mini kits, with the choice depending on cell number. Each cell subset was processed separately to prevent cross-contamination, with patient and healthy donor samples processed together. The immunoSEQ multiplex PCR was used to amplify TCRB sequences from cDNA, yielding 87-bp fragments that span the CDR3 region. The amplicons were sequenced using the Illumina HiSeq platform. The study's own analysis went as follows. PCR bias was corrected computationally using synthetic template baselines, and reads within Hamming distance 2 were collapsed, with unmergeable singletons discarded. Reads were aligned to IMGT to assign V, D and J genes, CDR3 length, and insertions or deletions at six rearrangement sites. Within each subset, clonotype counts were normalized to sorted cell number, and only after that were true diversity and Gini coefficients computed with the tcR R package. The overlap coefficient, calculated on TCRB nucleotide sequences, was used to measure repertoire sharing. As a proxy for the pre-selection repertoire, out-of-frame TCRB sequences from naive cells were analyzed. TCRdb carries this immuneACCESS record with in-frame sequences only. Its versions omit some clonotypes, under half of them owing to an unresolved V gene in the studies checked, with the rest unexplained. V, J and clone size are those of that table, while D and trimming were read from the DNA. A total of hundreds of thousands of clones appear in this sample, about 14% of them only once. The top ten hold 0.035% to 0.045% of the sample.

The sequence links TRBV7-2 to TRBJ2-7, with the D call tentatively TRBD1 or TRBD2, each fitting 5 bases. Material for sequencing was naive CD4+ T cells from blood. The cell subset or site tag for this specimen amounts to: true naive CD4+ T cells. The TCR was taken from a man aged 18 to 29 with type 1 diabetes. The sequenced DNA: TGTGCCAGCAGTCCTCAAAGAGGGGACGAGCAGTACTTC. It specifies CASSPQRGDEQYF.